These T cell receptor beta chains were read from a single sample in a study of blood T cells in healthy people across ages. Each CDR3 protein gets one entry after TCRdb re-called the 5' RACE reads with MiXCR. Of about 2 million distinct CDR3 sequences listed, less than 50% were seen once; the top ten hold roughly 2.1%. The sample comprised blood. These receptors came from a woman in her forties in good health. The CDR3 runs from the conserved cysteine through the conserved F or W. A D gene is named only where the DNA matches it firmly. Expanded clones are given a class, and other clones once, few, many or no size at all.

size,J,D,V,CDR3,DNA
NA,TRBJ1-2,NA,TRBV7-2,CASSLALDGLYGYIF,TGTGCCAGCAGCTTAGCGCTTGACGGCCTCTATGGCTACATCTTC
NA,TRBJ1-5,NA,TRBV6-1,CASRDTHNQPQHF,TGTGCCAGCCGGGACACTCACAATCAGCCCCAGCATTTT
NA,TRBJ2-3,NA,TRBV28,CASTRGGGDTKYF,TGTGCCAGCACCCGCGGCGGCGGAGATACGAAGTATTTT
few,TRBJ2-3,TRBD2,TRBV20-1,CSVRGGSTDTQYF,TGCAGTGTTCGGGGGGGTAGCACAGATACGCAGTATTTT
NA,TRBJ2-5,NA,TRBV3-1,CASSSGPQETLYF,TGTGCCAGCAGCTCCGGCCCTCAAGAGACCCTGTACTTC
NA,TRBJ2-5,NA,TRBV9,CASSVEGGRLETQYF,TGTGCCAGCAGCGTAGAGGGAGGAAGACTAGAGACCCAGTACTTC
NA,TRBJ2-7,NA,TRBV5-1,CASSPDGMGTYEQYF,TGCGCCAGCAGCCCGGACGGGATGGGGACCTACGAGCAGTACTTC
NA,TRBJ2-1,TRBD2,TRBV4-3,CASSQDGLAGTDNEQFF,TGCGCCAGCAGCCAAGATGGACTAGCGGGGACTGACAATGAGCAGTTCTTC
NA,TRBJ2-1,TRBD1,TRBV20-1,CSASNPGQGPHEQFF,TGCAGTGCTAGTAATCCGGGACAGGGGCCTCATGAGCAGTTCTTC
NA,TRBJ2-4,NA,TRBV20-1,CSARENALSKNIQYF,TGCAGTGCTAGAGAGAACGCTTTGTCCAAAAACATTCAGTACTTC
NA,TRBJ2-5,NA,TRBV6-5,CASSPRLSEETQYF,TGTGCCAGCAGTCCGCGTCTTTCGGAAGAGACCCAGTACTTC
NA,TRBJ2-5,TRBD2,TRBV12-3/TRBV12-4,CASTTSGGAQETQYF,TGTGCCAGCACTACTAGCGGGGGGGCCCAAGAGACCCAGTACTTC
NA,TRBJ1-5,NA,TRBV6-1,CASSESQDIVLGQPQHF,TGTGCCAGCAGTGAATCCCAGGACATCGTGTTAGGACAGCCCCAGCATTTT
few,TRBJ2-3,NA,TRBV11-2,CASSLGGTANTQYF,TGTGCCAGCAGCTTAGGGGGCACTGCTAATACGCAGTATTTT
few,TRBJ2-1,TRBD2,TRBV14,CASSTLAGGRNEQFF,TGTGCCAGCAGCACCCTAGCGGGGGGGAGAAATGAGCAGTTCTTC
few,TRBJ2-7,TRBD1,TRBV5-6,CASGQGEPPYEQYF,TGTGCCAGCGGGCAGGGGGAGCCTCCCTACGAGCAGTACTTC
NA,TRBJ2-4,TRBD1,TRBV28,CASTLRQGVNIQYF,TGTGCCAGCACCCTCCGGCAGGGGGTAAACATTCAGTACTTC
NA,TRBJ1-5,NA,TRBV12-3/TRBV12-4,CASTGRLIGGNQPQHF,TGTGCCAGTACGGGACGGCTGATTGGGGGCAATCAGCCCCAGCATTTT
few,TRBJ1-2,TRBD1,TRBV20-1,CSARARDRGNGYTF,TGCAGTGCTAGAGCCCGGGACAGGGGGAATGGCTACACCTTC
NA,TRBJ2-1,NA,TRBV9,CASSVPDGSYEQFF,TGTGCCAGCAGCGTTCCAGACGGTTCGTATGAGCAGTTCTTC
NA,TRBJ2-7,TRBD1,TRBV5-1,CASSRRGQGSYEQYF,TGCGCCAGCAGCCGAAGGGGACAGGGGTCCTACGAGCAGTACTTC
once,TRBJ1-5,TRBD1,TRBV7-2,CASSRDSPNQPQHF,TGTGCCAGCAGCCGGGACAGCCCAAATCAGCCCCAGCATTTT